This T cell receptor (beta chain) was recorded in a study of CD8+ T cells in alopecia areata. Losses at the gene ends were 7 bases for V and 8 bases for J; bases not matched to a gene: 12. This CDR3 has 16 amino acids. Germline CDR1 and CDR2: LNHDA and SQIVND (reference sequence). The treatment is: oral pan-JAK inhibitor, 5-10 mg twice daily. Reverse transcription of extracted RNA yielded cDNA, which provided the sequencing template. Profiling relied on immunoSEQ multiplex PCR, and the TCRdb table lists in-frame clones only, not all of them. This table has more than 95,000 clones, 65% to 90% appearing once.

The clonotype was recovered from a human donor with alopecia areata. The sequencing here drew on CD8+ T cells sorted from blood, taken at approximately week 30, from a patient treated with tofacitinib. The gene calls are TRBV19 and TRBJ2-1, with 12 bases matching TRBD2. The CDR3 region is CASTEEGLAGQDEQFF. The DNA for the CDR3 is TGTGCCAGTACCGAGGAGGGACTAGCGGGTCAGGATGAGCAGTTCTTC.